Following are 14 T cell receptor beta chains from one sample sequenced in a study of blood T cell repertoires in COVID-19 (dated by TCRdb to 2020 to 2022). Libraries were constructed by the immunoSEQ multiplex PCR assay. TCRdb limited this immuneACCESS table to in-frame rearrangements with V and J called. A share of clones is missing; checked studies link under half to unresolved V genes, and the rest is unexplained. This sample lists approximately 240,000 clones; under 85% were detected once. The top ten constitute about 4% of the sample. What was sequenced was peripheral blood. Receptors originate from a woman between 35 and 50 years old with active or convalescent COVID-19.

Of note for this clone: The sample contains more than one DNA sequence encoding this CDR3. The chain combines TRBV10-3 with TRBJ1-2; tentatively, D is TRBD1 (6 bases). This CDR3 contains 12 residues. Germline-derived CDR1 and CDR2 are ENHRY and SYGVKD. Between the trimmed V and J ends, which lost 6 bases and 5 bases, there was a span of 10 bases. The CDR3 DNA sequence: TGTGCCATCAGCGGGCAGGGGTATGGCTACACCTTC. Protein product: CAISGQGYGYTF.

This rearrangement joins TRBV2 to TRBJ1-2; D might be TRBD1 (5 bases). From germline, CDR1 is SNHLY and CDR2 FYNNEI. The CDR3 has 12 residues. Trimming removed 7 bases from V and 8 bases from J, with 14 bases in between. CDR3 nucleotide sequence: TGTGCCAGCATGGGGGGAGGCGAGGGCTACACCTTC. Its translation is CASMGGGEGYTF.

The V call is TRBV6-5, the J call TRBJ2-3; D is possibly TRBD2 (6 bases). CDR3 length: 15 amino acids. Germline V gene sequence: CDR1 MNHEY, CDR2 SVGAGI. V lost 7 bases and J 2 bases, leaving 16 bases between the germline ends. DNA for the CDR3: TGTGCCAGCAATATGGGGACTTACCTCACAGATACGCAGTATTTT. Its translation: CASNMGTYLTDTQYF.

The sample holds one count of this clone. This chain connects TRBV2 to TRBJ1-2, with TRBD1 matching over 9 bases. The CDR3 loop spans 14 amino acids. The germline V gene encodes CDR1 SNHLY and CDR2 FYNNEI. J was trimmed by 6 bases and V by 6 bases; bases with no gene match: 8. CDR3 residues: CASRVQGALNGYTF. The CDR3 bases are TGTGCCAGCAGGGTACAGGGGGCGTTGAATGGCTACACCTTC.

The V call is TRBV28, the J call TRBJ1-2; the match to TRBD1 covers 10 bases. With 5 bases clipped from V and 4 bases from J, the junction kept 10 bases outside the gene matches. There are 16 residues in the CDR3. Germline V gene sequence: CDR1 MDHEN, CDR2 SYDVKM. The CDR3 coding sequence is TGTGCCAGCAGTCCCGTTCGGACAGGGGGGACCTATGGCTACACCTTC. This encodes CASSPVRTGGTYGYTF.

The V and J genes are TRBV10-2 and TRBJ2-7, with 9 positions matching TRBD1. Unmatched junction bases numbered 7, after V lost 6 bases and J lost 7 bases. Per germline, CDR1 WSHSY and CDR2 SAAADI. The CDR3 runs to 13 residues. Here the CDR3 reads CASSPGQGREQYV. CDR3 sequence (DNA): TGCGCCAGCAGCCCGGGACAGGGACGTGAGCAGTACGTC.

CDR3 sequence reads: CASSPSGTGSEKLFF. CDR3 nucleotide sequence: TGTGCCAGCAGCCCCTCCGGGACAGGGAGTGAAAAACTGTTTTTT. The rearrangement uses TRBV13 and TRBJ1-4; 9 bases match TRBD1. V lost 5 bases to trimming and J lost 7 bases; unmatched junction nucleotides: 8. Germline V gene data show CDR1 as PRHDT and CDR2 as FYEKMQ (reference sequence). CDR3 length: 15 residues.

Here the CDR3 reads CASTLAGDTEAFF. The DNA of the CDR3 is TGCGCCAGCACCCTAGCGGGGGACACTGAAGCTTTCTTT. This chain joins TRBV4-1 and TRBJ1-1, with D perhaps TRBD1 (5 bases). The CDR3 runs to 13 residues. V dropped 7 bases and J dropped 3 bases, with 12 bases sitting between them. The germline V gene encodes CDR1 MGHRA and CDR2 YSYEKL.

This CDR3 reads CASSLARSTNEKLFF. Written as DNA, the CDR3 is TGTGCCAGCAGCTTGGCGAGGTCAACTAATGAAAAACTGTTTTTT. The chain carries TRBV5-6 and TRBJ1-4; D ambiguous. The V gene's germline CDR1 is SGHDT and CDR2 YYEEEE. The CDR3 sequence is 15 residues long. V was pared by 0 bases and J by 0 bases, with 6 bases between. Full variable domain (rest looked up from reference TRBV5-6 and TRBJ1-4): DAGVTQSPTHLIKTRGQQVTLRCSPKSGHDTVSWYQQALGQGPQFIFQYYEEEERQRGNFPDRFSGHQFPNYSSELNVNALLLGDSALYLCASSLARSTNEKLFFGSGTQLSVL.

This CDR3 is CASSISRRASNQPQHF. CDR3 nucleotides: TGTGCCAGTAGTATCTCACGGAGGGCTAGCAATCAGCCCCAGCATTTT. The genes are TRBV19 and TRBJ1-5; D gene uncertain. In germline, CDR1 is LNHDA, CDR2 SQIVND (reference sequence). CDR3 length: 16 residues. V lost 3 bases and J 0 bases, leaving 12 bases between the germline ends. Complete variable domain (other parts from reference TRBV19 and TRBJ1-5): DGGITQSPKYLFRKEGQNVTLSCEQNLNHDAMYWYRQDPGQGLRLIYYSQIVNDFQKGDIAEGYSVSREKKESFPLTVTSAQKNPTAFYLCASSISRRASNQPQHFGDGTRLSIL.

This clone was counted a few times. The V and J genes are TRBV3-1 (or the pseudogene TRBV3-2) and TRBJ2-7, with D unresolved. The ends were cut back, 0 bases at V and 0 bases at J, with 12 bases in the middle. The germline gives CDR1 LGHDT, CDR2 YNNKEL (reference sequence). This CDR3 is built from 16 residues. The CDR3 sequence is CASSQERYGSSYEQYF. CDR3 in DNA: TGTGCCAGCAGCCAAGAGCGGTACGGTAGCTCCTACGAGCAGTACTTC.

This sequence joins TRBV5-1 and TRBJ2-2; D remains ambiguous. Trimming shortened V by 4 bases and J by 0 bases, and 7 bases separated the two germline ends. CDR1 SGHRS and CDR2 YFSETQ come from the germline V gene. This CDR3 contains 14 residues. The chain's CDR3 is CASSLNANTGELFF. CDR3 DNA sequence: TGCGCCAGCAGCCTAAACGCGAACACCGGGGAGCTGTTTTTT. The whole variable domain, filled in from reference TRBV5-1 and TRBJ2-2, reads KAGVTQTPRYLIKTRGQQVTLSCSPISGHRSVSWYQQTPGQGLQFLFEYFSETQRNKGNFPGRFSGRQFSNSRSEMNVSTLELGDSALYLCASSLNANTGELFFGEGSRLTVL.

In its sample, this clone was seen once. J is TRBJ2-5 and V is TRBV19; a possible D gene is TRBD2 (5 bases). The CDR3 spans 14 residues. The ends were cut back, 5 bases at V and 2 bases at J, with 12 bases in the middle. CDR1 and CDR2 from the germline V gene are LNHDA and SQIVND (reference sequence). The CDR3 DNA reads TGTGCCAGTAGTCGCGGGCAGCCTCAAGAGACCCAGTACTTC. Protein: CASSRGQPQETQYF. Supplemented by reference TRBV19 and TRBJ2-5, the full variable domain reads DGGITQSPKYLFRKEGQNVTLSCEQNLNHDAMYWYRQDPGQGLRLIYYSQIVNDFQKGDIAEGYSVSREKKESFPLTVTSAQKNPTAFYLCASSRGQPQETQYFGPGTRLLVL.

This rearrangement joins TRBV5-1 to TRBJ2-2; TRBD1 matches 9 bases. The junction had 12 bases not matched to a gene; V was cut back by 4 bases and J by 8 bases. The CDR3 contains 16 residues. Germline CDR1 and CDR2: SGHRS and YFSETQ. The CDR3 reads CASSRGDRENPGELFF. CDR3 nucleotide sequence: TGCGCCAGCAGCCGTGGGGACAGGGAGAATCCGGGGGAGCTGTTTTTT. The full variable domain, completed using reference TRBV5-1 and TRBJ2-2, is KAGVTQTPRYLIKTRGQQVTLSCSPISGHRSVSWYQQTPGQGLQFLFEYFSETQRNKGNFPGRFSGRQFSNSRSEMNVSTLELGDSALYLCASSRGDRENPGELFFGEGSRLTVL.